This T cell receptor beta chain was sequenced during a study of blood T cells in healthy people across ages. Details on this clonotype: Germline and junction disagree at one end, which may indicate a read error.

Sample-barcoded 5' priming and a J-beta primer mix drove a second PCR of 7 to 11 cycles. TCRdb analysed the 5' RACE reads with MiXCR anew, one entry per CDR3 protein. In the table there are around 700,000 distinct CDR3 sequences, roughly 25% of which are singletons. The CDR3 contains 13 residues. The germline gives CDR1 SEHNR, CDR2 FQNEAQ (reference sequence). The same sample was also used in a study of T cells of mothers and their children.

This TCR was recovered from a boy under 18 in good health. The V call is TRBV7-9, the J call TRBJ2-5; 9 bases line up with TRBD2. The J call is doubtful: the DNA matches TRBJ2-1 better. The sequencing input was blood. The CDR3 nucleotides are TGTGCCGGCAGGTCTAGCGGGACCTATGAGCAGTTCTTC. Amino acid sequence: CAGRSSGTYEQFF.